Listed here are 7 T cell receptor beta chains from one sample, sequenced in a study of T cell changes during pregnancy in multiple sclerosis. Measured with immunoSEQ multiplex PCR; TCRdb has only the in-frame clones, and not every one. The table lists tens of thousands of clones, around nine tenths of them singletons. This specimen was CD8+ T cells from peripheral blood mononuclear cells, taken in the second trimester of pregnancy. Receptors originate from a female donor with multiple sclerosis, enrolled in a pregnancy study.

This chain joins TRBV6-1 and TRBJ2-7; maybe TRBD1 (5 bases). The CDR3 contains 15 residues. CDR1 and CDR2 (germline): MNHNS, SASEGT. V was clipped by 2 bases and J by 0 bases, with 11 bases between them. The CDR3 DNA reads as TGTGCCAGCAGTGAAAAAGGGGCGAGCTCCTACGAGCAGTACTTC. Its protein is CASSEKGASSYEQYF.

The chain employs TRBV27 and TRBJ2-2, with D possibly matching TRBD2 (6 bases). From germline, CDR1 is MNHEY and CDR2 SMNVEV (reference sequence). The V gene lost 7 bases and the J gene lost 7 bases, with 16 bases spanning the gap. This CDR3 is 14 amino acids long. The CDR3 loop reads CASTQGGVIGELFF. The CDR3 DNA follows: TGTGCCAGCACTCAAGGAGGGGTTATCGGGGAGCTGTTTTTT.

The rearrangement joins TRBV5-6 to TRBJ2-1, with a possible D match to TRBD1 (5 bases). The ends were cut back, 1 base at V and 5 bases at J, with 10 bases in the middle. Germline V gene data show CDR1 as SGHDT and CDR2 as YYEEEE. This CDR3 has 14 amino acids. The CDR3 DNA is TGTGCCAGCAGCTTGACAGGCCTAAACAATGAGCAGTTCTTC. Amino acids: CASSLTGLNNEQFF.

This chain joins TRBV19 and TRBJ2-1; 8 positions match TRBD2. Germline CDR1 LNHDA, CDR2 SQIVND (reference sequence). The CDR3 spans 15 residues. J lost 0 bases, V lost 5 bases, and 3 bases had no gene match. The CDR3 is CASSQSGSSYNEQFF. As DNA, the CDR3 is TGTGCCAGTAGTCAAAGCGGGAGCTCCTACAATGAGCAGTTCTTC.

V gene TRBV6-5 combines with J gene TRBJ2-1, with D possibly TRBD1 on 6 matching bases. Germline values: CDR1 MNHEY, CDR2 SVGAGI. CDR3 length equals 13 residues. Trimming removed 2 bases from V and 7 bases from J, with 9 bases in between. CDR3 nucleotide sequence: TGTGCCAGCAGTTACGGGGGCCCAAATGAGCAGTTCTTC. This sequence encodes CASSYGGPNEQFF.

The chain combines TRBV27 with TRBJ1-2; D might be TRBD1 (6 bases). Trimming removed 4 bases from V and 7 bases from J, with 19 bases in between. The CDR3 contains 15 residues. The germline gives CDR1 MNHEY, CDR2 SMNVEV (reference sequence). The CDR3 DNA is TGTGCCAGCAGTTATGGGCGGGGGGGGCTTGGTGGCTACACCTTC. It codes for CASSYGRGGLGGYTF.

V gene TRBV6-6 combines with J gene TRBJ2-1; 7 bases align to TRBD1. The junction had 4 bases not matched to a gene; V was cut back by 5 bases and J by 0 bases. The CDR3 has 15 residues. The V gene's germline CDR1 is MNHNY and CDR2 SVGAGI (reference sequence). The CDR3 DNA reads as TGTGCCAGCAGTGACAGGGTGCGCTCCTACAATGAGCAGTTCTTC. This sequence encodes CASSDRVRSYNEQFF.